This T cell receptor (beta chain) was identified during a study of Graves' ophthalmopathy and Graves' hyperthyroidism. The CDR3 runs 20 residues. Deletions cut 1 base from V and 0 bases from J, with 24 bases between. Germline CDR1 is LNHNV and CDR2 is YYDKDF (reference sequence). This clonotype has at least ten counts. RNA served as the template for amplifying TCR beta CDR3 regions. Scientists carried out first-round RT-PCR using HTBI primers and then a second-round multiplex PCR. TCRdb itself ran the multiplex PCR reads through MiXCR, one entry per CDR3 protein. The top ten hold around 23% of the sample, which has more than 45,000 distinct CDR3 sequences, around half seen once.

The sequencing sample was made of peripheral blood. This receptor was taken from an adult man with Graves' ophthalmopathy. V is TRBV15 and J is TRBJ1-2; possibly TRBD1 for D (5 bases). The CDR3 region is CATSRGFNRDVYYANYGYTF. The DNA for the CDR3 is TGTGCCACCAGCAGAGGGTTCAACCGGGACGTATATTATGCTAACTATGGCTACACCTTC.